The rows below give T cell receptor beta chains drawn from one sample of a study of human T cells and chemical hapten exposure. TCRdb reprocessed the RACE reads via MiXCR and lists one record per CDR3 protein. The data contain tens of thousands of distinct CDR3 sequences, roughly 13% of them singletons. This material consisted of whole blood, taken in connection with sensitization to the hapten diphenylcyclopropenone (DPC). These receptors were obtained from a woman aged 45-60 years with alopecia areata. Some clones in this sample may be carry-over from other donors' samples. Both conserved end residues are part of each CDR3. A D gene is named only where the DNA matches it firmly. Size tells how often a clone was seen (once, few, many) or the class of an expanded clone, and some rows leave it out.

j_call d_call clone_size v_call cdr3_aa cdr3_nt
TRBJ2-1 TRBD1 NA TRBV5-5 CASSPRGQGLVNEQFF TGTGCCAGCAGCCCGAGGGGACAGGGGCTTGTCAATGAGCAGTTCTTC
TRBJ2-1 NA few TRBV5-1 CASSLGESSYNEQFF TGCGCCAGCAGCTTAGGGGAGAGCTCCTACAATGAGCAGTTCTTC
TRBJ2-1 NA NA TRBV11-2 CASSLDLGAYNEQFF TGTGCCAGCAGCTTAGATTTGGGGGCGTACAATGAGCAGTTCTTC
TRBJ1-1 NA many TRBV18 CASSPKTIPGAEAFF TGTGCCAGCTCACCTAAGACAATCCCGGGGGCTGAAGCTTTCTTT
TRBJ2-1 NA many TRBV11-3 CASSLDGTRYNEQFF TGTGCCAGCAGCTTAGACGGGACACGCTACAATGAGCAGTTCTTC
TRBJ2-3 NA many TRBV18 CASSPARVISTDTQYF TGTGCCAGCTCACCAGCCAGGGTTATTAGCACAGATACGCAGTATTTT
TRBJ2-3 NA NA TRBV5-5 CASSRLRIETDTQYF TGTGCCAGCAGCCGCCTGAGGATTGAGACAGATACGCAGTATTTT
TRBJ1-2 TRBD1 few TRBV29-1 CSVDLLGQGIYGYTF TGCAGCGTTGACCTGCTGGGACAGGGGATTTATGGCTACACCTTC
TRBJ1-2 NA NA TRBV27 CASGWPQSYGYTF TGTGCCAGCGGTTGGCCCCAGTCTTATGGCTACACCTTC
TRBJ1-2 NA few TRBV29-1 CSSFGGTYNYGYTF TGCAGCTCATTTGGTGGGACCTATAACTATGGCTACACCTTC
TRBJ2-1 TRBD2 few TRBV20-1 CSAKPGLAGNEQFF TGCAGTGCTAAACCGGGACTAGCGGGCAATGAGCAGTTCTTC
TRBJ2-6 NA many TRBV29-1 CSVRTVPGANVLTF TGCAGCGTCAGGACAGTTCCTGGGGCCAACGTCCTGACTTTC
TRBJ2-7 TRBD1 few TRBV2 CATQKDRNYEQYF TGTGCCACCCAAAAGGACAGGAACTACGAGCAGTACTTC
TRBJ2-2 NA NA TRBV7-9 CASSLEEVIATGELFF TGTGCCAGCAGCTTAGAGGAGGTCATCGCCACCGGGGAGCTGTTTTTT
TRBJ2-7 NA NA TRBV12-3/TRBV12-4 CASSLDGNEQYF TGTGCCAGCAGCCTGGACGGGAACGAGCAGTACTTC
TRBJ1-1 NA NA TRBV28 CASRGGNTEAFF TGTGCCAGCAGGGGCGGGAACACTGAAGCTTTCTTT
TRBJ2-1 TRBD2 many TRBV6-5 CASRTGTSGRSEQFF TGTGCCAGCAGAACCGGGACTAGCGGGCGAAGTGAGCAGTTCTTC
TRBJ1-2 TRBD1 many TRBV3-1 CASRRTGTGYTF TGTGCCAGCAGGAGGACAGGGACGGGCTACACCTTC
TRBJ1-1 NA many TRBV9 CASSRIPRPSNTEAFF TGTGCCAGCAGCCGAATCCCGCGCCCCTCGAACACTGAAGCTTTCTTT
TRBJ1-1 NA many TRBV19 CASTLGSDTEAFF TGTGCCAGTACCTTGGGGTCGGACACTGAAGCTTTCTTT
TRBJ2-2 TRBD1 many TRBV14 CASSPRTGTGELFF TGTGCCAGCAGCCCTCGGACAGGAACCGGGGAGCTGTTTTTT
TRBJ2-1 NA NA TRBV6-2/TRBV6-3 CASSAARSSYNEQFF TGTGCCAGCAGTGCTGCACGGAGCTCCTACAATGAGCAGTTCTTC
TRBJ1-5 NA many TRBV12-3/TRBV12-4 CASSFRGLDQPQHF TGTGCCAGCAGTTTCCGCGGTCTGGATCAGCCCCAGCATTTT
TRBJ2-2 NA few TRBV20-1 CSVPDHGGVATGELFF TGCAGTGTTCCCGATCACGGGGGAGTGGCCACCGGGGAGCTGTTTTTT
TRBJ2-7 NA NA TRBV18 CASSPPGAYEQYF TGTGCCAGCTCACCACCGGGCGCCTACGAGCAGTACTTC
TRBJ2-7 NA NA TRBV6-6 CASPRFYEQYF TGTGCCAGCCCAAGGTTCTACGAGCAGTACTTC
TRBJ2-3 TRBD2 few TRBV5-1 CASSLKRELADTQYF TGCGCCAGCAGCTTGAAGCGGGAGTTGGCAGATACGCAGTATTTT
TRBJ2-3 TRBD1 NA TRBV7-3 CASRPIQGPLTDTQYF TGTGCCAGCAGACCTATACAGGGGCCCCTCACAGATACGCAGTATTTT
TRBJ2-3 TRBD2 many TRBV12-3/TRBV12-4 CASSFSLALAGADTQYF TGTGCCAGCAGTTTTAGCTTGGCTCTAGCGGGAGCAGATACGCAGTATTTT
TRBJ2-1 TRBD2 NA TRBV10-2 CASRLGTSGMNEQFF TGCGCCAGCAGGCTAGGGACTAGCGGGATGAATGAGCAGTTCTTC
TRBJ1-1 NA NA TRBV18 CASSQDMNTEAFF TGTGCCAGCTCACAGGACATGAACACTGAAGCTTTCTTT
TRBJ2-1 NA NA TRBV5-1 CASSARVSTGEQFF TGCGCCAGCAGCGCGCGGGTCTCCACAGGGGAGCAGTTCTTC
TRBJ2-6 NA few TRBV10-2 CASSESRSSGANVLTF TGCGCCAGCAGTGAGTCGAGAAGCTCTGGGGCCAACGTCCTGACTTTC
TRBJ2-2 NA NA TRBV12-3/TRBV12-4 CASSRTLGNTGELFF TGTGCCAGCAGCCGGACTTTGGGGAACACCGGGGAGCTGTTTTTT
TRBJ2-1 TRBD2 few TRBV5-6 CASSYASGDLSYNEQFF TGTGCCAGCAGCTACGCCAGCGGGGATCTCTCCTACAATGAGCAGTTCTTC
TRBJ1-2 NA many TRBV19 CASTPLGTATNNYGYTF TGTGCCAGTACCCCTCTTGGGACGGCGACAAACAACTATGGCTACACCTTC
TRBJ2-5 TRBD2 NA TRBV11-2 CASSLDLAGVEETQYF TGTGCCAGCAGCTTAGATCTAGCGGGAGTGGAAGAGACCCAGTACTTC
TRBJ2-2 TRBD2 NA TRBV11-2 CASSLTSGAPNTGELFF TGTGCCAGCAGCTTGACTAGCGGGGCCCCGAACACCGGGGAGCTGTTTTTT
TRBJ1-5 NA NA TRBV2 CASKGQPNQPQHF TGTGCCAGCAAGGGCCAACCCAATCAGCCCCAGCATTTT
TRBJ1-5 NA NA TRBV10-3 CAISRDRNQPQHF TGTGCCATCAGCCGGGATCGGAATCAGCCCCAGCATTTT
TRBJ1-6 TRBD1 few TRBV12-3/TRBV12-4 CASSPDRVDSPLHF TGTGCCAGCAGCCCAGACAGGGTTGATTCACCCCTCCACTTT
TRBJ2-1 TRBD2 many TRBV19 CASSTGLAARSYNEQFF TGTGCCAGTAGTACGGGACTAGCGGCCAGGTCCTACAATGAGCAGTTCTTC
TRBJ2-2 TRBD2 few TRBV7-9 CASSPLARELFF TGTGCCAGCAGCCCACTAGCGCGGGAGCTGTTTTTT
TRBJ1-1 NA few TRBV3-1 CASSQGFWTPNTEAFF TGTGCCAGCAGCCAAGGATTTTGGACCCCCAACACTGAAGCTTTCTTT
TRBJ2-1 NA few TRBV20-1 CSAGPGDEQFF TGCAGTGCCGGCCCCGGCGATGAGCAGTTCTTC
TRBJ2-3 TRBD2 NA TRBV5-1 CASRGLASTDTQYF TGCGCCAGCAGGGGACTAGCGAGCACAGATACGCAGTATTTT